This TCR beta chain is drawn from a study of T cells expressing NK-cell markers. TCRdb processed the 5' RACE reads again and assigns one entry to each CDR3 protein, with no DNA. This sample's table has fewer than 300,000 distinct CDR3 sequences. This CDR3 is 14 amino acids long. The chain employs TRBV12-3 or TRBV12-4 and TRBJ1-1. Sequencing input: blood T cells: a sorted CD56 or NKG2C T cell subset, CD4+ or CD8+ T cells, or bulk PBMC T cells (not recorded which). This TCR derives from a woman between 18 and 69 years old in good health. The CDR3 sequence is CASSLWQKNTEAFF.